This T cell receptor beta chain derives from a study of tumor-infiltrating lymphocytes in localized non-small cell lung cancer. Study information: Several tumor histologies, both smoking statuses, and some post-neoadjuvant chemotherapy samples were included.

Study-wide findings and caveats: Higher tumor T cell infiltration than in uninvolved lung was supported by TCRbeta sequencing.

Sequencing was performed with immunoSEQ multiplex PCR; in TCRdb, only in-frame clones are kept and a portion is missing. The sample has around 3,800 clones, 79% seen once. Comments on this clone: What it binds is not known.

CDR1 is MNHEY, CDR2 SMNVEV, per germline (reference sequence). The CDR3 spans 14 residues. With 2 bases removed from V and 4 bases from J, the gap between germline ends came to 11 bases. This sequence originates from a human donor with non-small cell lung cancer. Sequenced input: uninvolved lung tissue not adjacent to the tumor. The chain employs TRBV27 and TRBJ1-1; TRBD1 might be the D (5 bases). Here the CDR3 DNA reads TGTGCCAGCAGTTTACAGCGGGGGATCACTGAAGCTTTCTTT. This gives the protein CASSLQRGITEAFF.